This TCR beta chain originates from a study of blood T cell repertoires in COVID-19. Study summary: The analysed material was cDNA or gDNA that came from T cells, B-cell-depleted T cells, or PBMCs.

The authors' processing: Reference gene primer amplification in the assay estimated nucleated cell counts. Clones were sequenced by immunoSEQ multiplex PCR, and TCRdb holds only the in-frame ones, with some missing. V, J and clone size reflect that table, while D and trimming were determined from the DNA. The repertoire holds a few hundred thousand clones, with about nine tenths as singletons. Only one count was recorded for this clone. The CDR3 has 12 residues. V was pared by 0 bases and J by 7 bases, with 6 bases between. The germline V gene has CDR1 SGDLS and CDR2 YYNGEE. Sequenced material: peripheral blood. The sequence came from a woman between 40 and 55 years old with acute or convalescent COVID-19. The rearrangement links TRBV9 to TRBJ2-3; D gene uncertain. The CDR3 DNA is TGTGCCAGCAGCGTAGCGTCTAATACGCAGTATTTT. Its protein product is CASSVASNTQYF. Full variable domain (rest looked up from reference TRBV9 and TRBJ2-3): DSGVTQTPKHLITATGQRVTLRCSPRSGDLSVYWYQQSLDQGLQFLIQYYNGEERAKGNILERFSAQQFPDLHSELNLSSLELGDSALYFCASSVASNTQYFGPGTRLTVL.